Below are 10 T cell receptor beta chains sequenced from a single sample in a study of response to subunit inactivated influenza vaccine. Via MiXCR, TCRdb re-called the RT-PCR reads, giving one row per CDR3 protein. The sample lists 200,000 to 300,000 distinct CDR3 sequences; 12% were seen once. Sequences were derived from non-naive T cells sorted from PBMCs, sampled roughly 15 days before vaccination. The receptors shown here come from a man aged 50 or older who received an inactivated influenza vaccine.

V is TRBV20-1 and J is TRBJ2-2, with a tentative D call TRBD1 (6 bases). This CDR3 has 15 residues. The germline V and J ends were trimmed by 6 bases and 5 bases, with 19 bases remaining between them. Germline CDR1 is DFQATT and CDR2 is SNEGSKA (reference sequence). The CDR3 here is CSATSYTGSTGELFF. In DNA, the CDR3 is TGCAGTGCCACTTCCTATACAGGGAGTACCGGGGAGCTGTTTTTT.

The J gene is TRBJ2-3, the V gene TRBV20-1; D might be TRBD2 (5 bases). V was cut by 3 bases and J by 2 bases, with 15 bases left in between. Per germline, CDR1 DFQATT and CDR2 SNEGSKA (reference sequence). The CDR3 is 15 amino acids. DNA of the CDR3: TGCAGTGCTAGTGGCATAGCGAGCCCCACAGATACGCAGTATTTT. This gives the protein CSASGIASPTDTQYF.

This clonotype has ten or more counts. The chain is built from TRBV5-5 and TRBJ2-3; no clear D gene. Germline assignment: CDR1 SGHKS and CDR2 YYEKEE (reference sequence). Trimming cost V 2 bases and J 6 bases, with 10 bases left between them. The CDR3 totals 13 residues. This CDR3 reads CASSFSFSDTQYF. The CDR3 DNA reads TGTGCCAGCAGCTTCTCATTTTCGGATACGCAGTATTTT.

In nucleotides, the CDR3 is TGCGCCAGCAGCCAATCGGAGCGGGGGGGAGCCTCCTACAATGAGCAGTTCTTC. Its translation: CASSQSERGGASYNEQFF. The rearrangement links TRBV4-1 to TRBJ2-1; 10 bases agree with TRBD2. The CDR3 sequence is 18 residues long. CDR1 and CDR2 (germline): MGHRA, YSYEKL. J lost 0 bases, V lost 2 bases, and 7 bases had no gene match.

There are many counts of this clonotype. The rearrangement links TRBV7-9 to TRBJ2-5; D possibly corresponds to TRBD2 (6 bases). Trimming took 1 base from V and 3 from J, leaving 12 bases between them. This CDR3 has 15 amino acids. Germline CDR1 reads SEHNR; CDR2 reads FQNEAQ (reference sequence). The CDR3 nucleotides read TGTGCCAGCAGCTTAGGTGTGGGAGGAGAAGAGACCCAGTACTTC. It yields the protein CASSLGVGGEETQYF.

This clonotype was counted ten times or more. The chain has TRBV6-2 or TRBV6-3 and TRBJ2-1; 10 bases agree with TRBD1. The junction had 7 bases not matched to a gene; V was cut back by 6 bases and J by 8 bases. CDR1 is MNHEY and CDR2 is SVGEGT in the germline V gene. The CDR3 is made up of 14 amino acids. The CDR3 bases are TGTGCCAGCAGAGGGACAGGGGTGGGGGATGAGCAGTTCTTC. It yields the protein CASRGTGVGDEQFF.

This clonotype was seen more than once but under ten times. The chain uses TRBV6-2 or TRBV6-3 and TRBJ2-5; D remains unclear. V lost 2 bases, J lost 5 bases, and 6 bases lay in between. The V gene's germline CDR1 is MNHEY and CDR2 SVGEGT. The CDR3 runs to 12 residues. The chain's CDR3 is CASSYDRETQYF. The CDR3 DNA follows: TGTGCCAGCAGTTACGACCGGGAGACCCAGTACTTC.

There are a few counts of this clonotype. V gene TRBV20-1 combines with J gene TRBJ1-2; 11 bases line up with TRBD1. This CDR3 has 15 amino acids. Germline V CDR1 and CDR2: DFQATT, SNEGSKA (reference sequence). The V gene end was trimmed by 0 bases and the J gene end by 4 bases; junction bases not matched to a gene: 4. The chain's CDR3 is CSAREVGTGGYGYTF. The DNA of the CDR3 is TGCAGTGCTAGAGAAGTCGGGACAGGGGGCTATGGCTACACCTTC.

This clonotype was counted at least ten times. The chain combines TRBV4-1 with TRBJ1-2; TRBD1 matches at 8 bases. V gave up 0 bases and J gave up 5 bases; unmatched junction bases: 14. Germline V gene sequence: CDR1 MGHRA, CDR2 YSYEKL. The CDR3 totals 18 residues. The CDR3 reads CASSQDRLYSGQGYGYTF. In DNA, the CDR3 is TGCGCCAGCAGCCAAGATCGCCTTTACTCAGGACAGGGTTATGGCTACACCTTC.

The chain uses TRBV19 and TRBJ2-7; D call uncertain. CDR1 LNHDA and CDR2 SQIVND come from the germline V gene (reference sequence). V gave up 2 bases and J gave up 1 base, with 6 bases separating them. The CDR3 extends over 13 amino acids. CDR3 residues: CASSIMPSYEQYF. The CDR3 bases are TGTGCCAGTAGTATAATGCCTTCCTACGAGCAGTACTTC.